These T cell receptor beta chains were read from a single sample in a study of blood T cell repertoires in COVID-19. Produced via immunoSEQ multiplex PCR; TCRdb's table is partial and in-frame only. The sample has about 89,000 clones; 70% to 90% are singletons. What was sequenced was peripheral blood. These receptors came from an elderly man with active or convalescent COVID-19. CDR3s include the opening cysteine and the closing phenylalanine or tryptophan. D genes are given only for firm matches. Rows may omit the clone size; those that give it use once, few, many or a size class.

j_gene | d_gene | v_gene | len | abundance | CDR3nt | CDR3aa
TRBJ1-2 | TRBD1 | TRBV5-4 | 15 | NA | TGTGCCAGCAGCTTGGAGGAAGGGGGCGGCTATGGCTACACCTTC | CASSLEEGGGYGYTF
TRBJ2-6 | NA | TRBV6-5 | 16 | NA | TGTGCCAGCAGTTACTCCCCCAGGGTTGGGGCCAACGTCCTGACTTTC | CASSYSPRVGANVLTF
TRBJ2-7 | NA | TRBV5-5 | 15 | NA | TGTGCCAGCAGCTTGGTGTTAGGGGTGGGGTACGAGCAGTACTTC | CASSLVLGVGYEQYF
TRBJ1-1 | NA | TRBV21-1 | 17 | NA | TGTGCCAGCACCGGATTCCGGAGGGGGGGCCCGAACACTGAAGCTTTCTTT | CASTGFRRGGPNTEAFF
TRBJ2-5 | TRBD1 | TRBV5-1 | 14 | NA | TGCGCCAGCAGCACGACAGGGGTCGGAGAGACCCAGTACTTC | CASSTTGVGETQYF
TRBJ2-1 | NA | TRBV4-2 | 12 | once | TGTGCCAGCAGCCAAGTTGGGCAGGGACAGTTCTTC | CASSQVGQGQFF
TRBJ1-2 | NA | TRBV19 | 15 | once | TGTGCCAGTAGTATGTATGGCAGTTCTAACTATGGCTACACCTTC | CASSMYGSSNYGYTF
TRBJ2-1 | NA | TRBV19 | 13 | NA | TGTGCCAGTAGTCAACAGGGGGGGTATGAGCAGTTCTTC | CASSQQGGYEQFF
TRBJ1-5 | TRBD1 | TRBV6-6 | 14 | NA | TGTGCCAGCAGGACAGGGGACTTCAATCAGCCCCAGCATTTT | CASRTGDFNQPQHF
TRBJ1-3 | NA | TRBV30 | 13 | NA | TGTGCCTGGAGTAGAGGGTCTGGAAACACCATATATTTT | CAWSRGSGNTIYF
TRBJ2-7 | TRBD2 | TRBV7-9 | 15 | NA | TGTGCCAGCAGCCCGAGGACTAGCGGGAGCTACGAGCAGTACTTC | CASSPRTSGSYEQYF
TRBJ1-2 | NA | TRBV5-1 | 15 | NA | TGCGCCAGCAGCCTGAACCCCCAGACTAACTATGGCTACACCTTC | CASSLNPQTNYGYTF
TRBJ2-3 | TRBD2 | TRBV7-3 | 16 | NA | TGTGCCAGCAGCCGAGGGACTAGCGGTAGCACAGATACGCAGTATTTT | CASSRGTSGSTDTQYF
TRBJ2-7 | TRBD2 | TRBV15 | 15 | NA | TGTGCCACCAGCAGCCTAGCGGGTGGCTCCTACGAGCAGTACTTC | CATSSLAGGSYEQYF
TRBJ2-1 | NA | TRBV6-6 | 13 | once | TGTGCCAGCAGTTACGAGGTAGGGGCCCCCTCGTTCTTC | CASSYEVGAPSFF
TRBJ1-1 | TRBD1 | TRBV19 | 13 | NA | TGTGCCAGTGCCGGGGACAGGAGCACTGAAGCTTTCTTT | CASAGDRSTEAFF
TRBJ1-5 | NA | TRBV5-5 | 15 | NA | TGTGCCAGCAGCCCAAGCATTGCCTACAATCAGCCCCAGCATTTT | CASSPSIAYNQPQHF
TRBJ1-5 | TRBD1 | TRBV24-1 | 15 | NA | TGTGCCACCAGCCAGACAGGGATGGGCAATCAGCCCCAGCATTTT | CATSQTGMGNQPQHF
TRBJ2-5 | TRBD2 | TRBV11-1 | 15 | NA | TGTGCCAGCAGTTCTAGCGGGAGATGGCAAGAGACCCAGTACTTC | CASSSSGRWQETQYF
TRBJ2-7 | NA | TRBV6-5 | 12 | once | TGTGCCAGCACTTCGGGCTCCTACGAGCAGTACTTC | CASTSGSYEQYF
TRBJ2-5 | TRBD2 | TRBV3-1/TRBV3-2 | 16 | NA | TGTGCCAGCAGCCAATTACTAGCGGGAGCAAAAGAGACCCAGTACTTC | CASSQLLAGAKETQYF
TRBJ2-3 | TRBD1 | TRBV5-4 | 15 | NA | TGTGCCAGCAGCGCACGGACAGGGATGACAGATACGCAGTATTTT | CASSARTGMTDTQYF
TRBJ1-1 | NA | TRBV29-1 | 13 | NA | TGCAGCGTTTTCGAGACAGGGAACACTGAAGCTTTCTTT | CSVFETGNTEAFF
TRBJ2-7 | TRBD2 | TRBV7-2 | 16 | NA | TGTGCCAGCAGCTTGTCTAGCGGGAGGCTCCCCTACGAGCAGTACTTC | CASSLSSGRLPYEQYF
TRBJ1-1 | NA | TRBV5-1 | 13 | NA | TGCGCCAGCAGCTTTTCCGGGAACACTGAAGCTTTCTTT | CASSFSGNTEAFF
TRBJ1-2 | TRBD1 | TRBV30 | 16 | NA | TGTGCCTGGAGTCGGGACAGGGGGAGCGGTGACTATGGCTACACCTTC | CAWSRDRGSGDYGYTF
TRBJ2-5 | NA | TRBV5-1 | 17 | once | TGCGCCAGCAGCCGCCTGTCCAGGGGAGTAGGACAAGAGACCCAGTACTTC | CASSRLSRGVGQETQYF
TRBJ2-1 | NA | TRBV4-1 | 15 | few | TGCGCCAGCAGCCAACAGGGGTTTGTACACAATGAGCAGTTCTTC | CASSQQGFVHNEQFF
TRBJ2-2 | NA | TRBV5-8 | 16 | NA | TGTGCCAGCAGCTCTCGACAGGACTTTAACACCGGGGAGCTGTTTTTT | CASSSRQDFNTGELFF
TRBJ1-2 | NA | TRBV3-1/TRBV3-2 | 14 | NA | TGTGCCAGCAGCCAAGGTCACAGGGACTATGGCTACACCTTC | CASSQGHRDYGYTF
TRBJ1-2 | NA | TRBV27 | 13 | few | TGTGCCAGCAGTCCCACCTCGGAGGGTGGCTACACCTTC | CASSPTSEGGYTF
TRBJ1-2 | NA | TRBV25-1 | 15 | NA | TGTGCCAGCAGTGAATGGGCCAGGGTGAAGGGTGGCTACACCTTC | CASSEWARVKGGYTF
TRBJ1-2 | NA | TRBV28 | 15 | NA | TGTGCCAGCAGTCCGGGGTCTATTGGGCACTATGGCTACACCTTC | CASSPGSIGHYGYTF
TRBJ2-1 | NA | TRBV4-3 | 14 | NA | TGCGCCAGCAGCCATGGGAGATTCAACAATGAGCAGTTCTTC | CASSHGRFNNEQFF
TRBJ2-7 | NA | TRBV7-9 | 13 | NA | TGTGCCAGCAGCGCCCGACAGGGAGGCGAGCAGTACTTC | CASSARQGGEQYF
TRBJ2-1 | TRBD2 | TRBV4-3 | 16 | NA | TGCGCCAGCAGCCAAGAGTGGCGGGAGTCCTACAATGAGCAGTTCTTC | CASSQEWRESYNEQFF
TRBJ1-6 | NA | TRBV7-2 | 12 | NA | TGTGCCAGCAGCTTAGATGGGGCCACCCTCCACTTT | CASSLDGATLHF
TRBJ1-2 | TRBD1 | TRBV12-5 | 13 | NA | TGTGCTAGTGGTTTGCAGGGGGTCAGTGGCTACACCTTC | CASGLQGVSGYTF
TRBJ2-7 | NA | TRBV12-2 | 16 | NA | TGTGCAAGTCGCTTAGTGGATAGCGGGAGCTCCTACGAGCAGTACTTC | CASRLVDSGSSYEQYF
TRBJ2-2 | NA | TRBV9 | 16 | NA | TGTGCCAGCAGCGTGACAGGGCGGGGTCGGACCGGGGAGCTGTTTTTT | CASSVTGRGRTGELFF
TRBJ2-2 | TRBD1 | TRBV29-1 | 14 | NA | TGCAGCGTCACGAACGGGACAGGAAGGGGAGTGCTGTTTTTT | CSVTNGTGRGVLFF
TRBJ1-5 | NA | TRBV7-2 | 15 | NA | TGTGCCAGCAGCTTAGTGGGACTCCTGAATCAGCCCCAGCATTTT | CASSLVGLLNQPQHF
TRBJ2-3 | TRBD2 | TRBV7-9 | 15 | NA | TGTGCCAGCAGCCCGGGACTAGCGAGCACAGATACGCAGTATTTT | CASSPGLASTDTQYF
TRBJ1-1 | NA | TRBV7-9 | 16 | NA | TGTGCCAGCAGCTTGATCCAGGGAAAAGGGAACACTGAAGCTTTCTTT | CASSLIQGKGNTEAFF
TRBJ2-1 | NA | TRBV6-6 | 14 | once | TGTGCCAGCAGTTACGTTCGGGGGAGGAATGAGCAGTTCTTC | CASSYVRGRNEQFF
TRBJ1-2 | TRBD1 | TRBV7-2 | 14 | NA | TGTGCCAGCAATAAGGACAGGGTTGGATATGGCTACACCTTC | CASNKDRVGYGYTF